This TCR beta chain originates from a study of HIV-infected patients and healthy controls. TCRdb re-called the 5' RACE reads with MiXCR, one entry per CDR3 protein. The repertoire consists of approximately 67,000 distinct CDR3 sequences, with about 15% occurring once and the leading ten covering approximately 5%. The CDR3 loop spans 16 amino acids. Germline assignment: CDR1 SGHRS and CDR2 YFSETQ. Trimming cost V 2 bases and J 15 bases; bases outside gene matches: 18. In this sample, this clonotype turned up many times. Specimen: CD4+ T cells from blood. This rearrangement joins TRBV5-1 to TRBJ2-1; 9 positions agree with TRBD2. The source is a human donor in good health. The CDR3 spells CASSFSSSGAPFFRFF. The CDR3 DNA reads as TGCGCCAGCAGCTTTTCATCTAGCGGGGCGCCGTTTTTTCGGTTCTTC.